Following are 19 T cell receptor beta chains from one sample sequenced in a study of T cells after yellow fever vaccination. TCRdb itself ran the 5' RACE reads through MiXCR, one entry per CDR3 protein. The repertoire includes 110,000 to 150,000 distinct CDR3 sequences, 6.6% of them detected once, and more than 0.6% sits in the top ten. Sequencing was performed on CD4+ T cells sorted from PBMCs, taken 10 days after the yellow fever booster vaccination. These receptors came from a man younger than 40 who received the YFV17D yellow fever vaccine.

This chain connects TRBV5-1 to TRBJ2-3, with 10 bases fitting TRBD1. Trimming cost V 4 bases and J 10 bases; bases outside gene matches: 12. The V gene's germline CDR1 is SGHRS and CDR2 YFSETQ. The CDR3 totals 15 residues. The CDR3 reads CASSAGTGAQAAQYF. DNA for the CDR3: TGCGCCAGCAGCGCCGGGACAGGGGCACAGGCCGCGCAGTATTTT.

The sample holds many counts of this clonotype. CDR3 in amino acids: CASGSWEFEQFF. DNA for the CDR3: TGTGCCAGCGGGTCGTGGGAGTTTGAGCAGTTCTTC. The rearrangement links TRBV7-8 to TRBJ2-1, with D possibly TRBD2 on 5 matching bases. Germline CDR1 and CDR2: SGHVS and FQNEAQ. Trimming shortened V by 8 bases and J by 9 bases, and 14 bases separated the two germline ends. CDR3 length: 12 residues.

The CDR3 here is CASSPAETGTEQYF. The CDR3 DNA reads as TGTGCCAGCTCACCAGCAGAAACTGGGACCGAGCAGTACTTC. V and J are TRBV18 and TRBJ2-7; D possibly matches TRBD1 or TRBD2 (5 bases each). The germline V and J ends were trimmed by 2 bases and 6 bases, with 14 bases remaining between them. CDR3 length equals 14 residues. The germline V gene encodes CDR1 KGHSH and CDR2 LQKENI.

This clonotype was detected many times. The rearrangement joins TRBV10-3 to TRBJ2-7; 8 nucleotides line up with TRBD1. With V trimmed by 8 bases and J by 4 bases, 7 bases remained unmatched. Per germline, CDR1 ENHRY and CDR2 SYGVKD. The CDR3 consists of 13 residues. The CDR3 nucleotides read TGTGCCATCGAGGGGCAGGGGGCTTACGAGCAGTACTTC. Translation: CAIEGQGAYEQYF.

This clonotype was detected many times. This rearrangement joins TRBV29-1 to TRBJ1-1, with a weak D call TRBD1 (5 bases). Germline V gene sequence: CDR1 SQVTM, CDR2 ANQGSEA. This CDR3 comprises 14 residues. The V end was cut by 5 bases, the J end by 0 bases, with 13 bases between. CDR3 in amino acids: CSVRGVSMNTEAFF. The DNA for the CDR3 is TGCAGCGTTCGAGGGGTCAGCATGAACACTGAAGCTTTCTTT. The full variable domain, with the rest looked up from reference TRBV29-1 and TRBJ1-1, is SAVISQKPSRDICQRGTSLTIQCQVDSQVTMMFWYRQQPGQSLTLIATANQGSEATYESGFVIDKFPISRPNLTFSTLTVSNMSPEDSSIYLCSVRGVSMNTEAFFGQGTRLTVV.

This clonotype was seen repeatedly, ten times or more. The chain joins TRBV7-2 to TRBJ2-1, with 9 bases fitting TRBD2. Unmatched junction bases numbered 8, after V lost 4 bases and J lost 4 bases. The V gene's germline CDR1 is SGHTA and CDR2 FQGNSA. There are 16 residues in the CDR3. CDR3 amino acids: CASSYLAGEVYNEQFF. In nucleotides, the CDR3 is TGTGCCAGCAGCTATTTAGCGGGAGAGGTTTACAATGAGCAGTTCTTC.

In its sample, this clonotype was seen many times. The chain joins TRBV12-3 or TRBV12-4 to TRBJ2-7; 9 nucleotides agree with TRBD2. The CDR3 spans 16 residues. V lost 0 bases, J lost 4 bases, and 7 bases stayed unmatched. The CDR3 protein is CASSLAAGGSRYEQYF. The CDR3 DNA reads TGTGCCAGCAGTTTAGCCGCGGGGGGGAGCCGGTACGAGCAGTACTTC.

This clonotype was recorded many times. V usage is TRBV12-3 or TRBV12-4 and J usage is TRBJ2-2; D unclear. The CDR3 extends over 14 amino acids. With 2 bases removed from V and 5 bases from J, the gap between germline ends came to 9 bases. As DNA, the CDR3 is TGTGCCAGCAGTTTAAGTGCAGGAACCGGGGAGCTGTTTTTT. It is translated as CASSLSAGTGELFF.

In this sample, this clonotype turned up many times. The chain carries TRBV28 and TRBJ2-2; TRBD2 matches 13 bases. The V gene end was trimmed by 1 base and the J gene end by 9 bases; junction bases not matched to a gene: 8. CDR3 length: 17 residues. The germline V gene encodes CDR1 MDHEN and CDR2 SYDVKM. The CDR3 spells CASSLLVLAGGFRELFF. In DNA, the CDR3 is TGTGCCAGCAGTTTATTGGTACTAGCGGGGGGGTTTCGGGAGCTGTTTTTT.

The chain recombines TRBV21-1 with TRBJ2-3; no check of the table's D call, TRBD1, against the DNA was made. TRBV21-1 is assigned pseudogene status. The CDR3 has 16 residues. CDR3 nucleotides: TGTGCCAGCAGCAAAGAGCCGACAGGGGGCACAGATACGCAGTATTTT. Protein sequence: CASSKEPTGGTDTQYF.

This clonotype appeared many times. This chain links TRBV6-5 with TRBJ2-1; the match to TRBD2 covers 13 bases. Losses at the gene ends were 4 bases for V and 9 bases for J; bases not matched to a gene: 9. From germline, CDR1 is MNHEY and CDR2 SVGAGI. The CDR3 spans 16 residues. Here the CDR3 reads CASSSFPTSGRSEQFF. The CDR3 DNA reads as TGTGCCAGCAGTTCCTTCCCGACTAGCGGGAGGTCTGAGCAGTTCTTC.

This clonotype was seen ten or more times. The chain employs TRBV12-3 or TRBV12-4 and TRBJ1-1; D unclear. V dropped 5 bases and J dropped 1 base, with 11 bases sitting between them. This CDR3 region has 14 residues. CDR3 region: CASSHSAENTEAFF. The CDR3, as DNA: TGTGCCAGCAGTCACTCGGCGGAGAACACTGAAGCTTTCTTT.

This clonotype occurred many times. The rearrangement joins TRBV6-5 to TRBJ2-1; the D gene is possibly TRBD2 (5 bases). Per the germline V gene, CDR1 is MNHEY and CDR2 is SVGAGI. This CDR3 contains 17 residues. With 2 bases removed from V and 3 bases from J, the gap between germline ends came to 17 bases. For the CDR3, the DNA is TGTGCCAGCAGTTACGAGACACCCTCGGCGGGCTACAATGAGCAGTTCTTC. This gives the protein CASSYETPSAGYNEQFF.

Ten or more counts support this clonotype. CDR3 nucleotides: TGTGCCAGCAGCCTACGACACACAGGGTCAGATACGCAGTATTTT. Translating it yields CASSLRHTGSDTQYF. The rearrangement links TRBV7-2 to TRBJ2-3, with D tentatively TRBD1 (6 bases). V gave up 5 bases and J gave up 4 bases, with 16 bases separating them. CDR1 and CDR2 (germline): SGHTA, FQGNSA. The CDR3 length is 15 residues.

This clonotype occurred many times. This chain connects TRBV10-3 to TRBJ2-3; 8 bases fit TRBD2. CDR1 and CDR2 (germline): ENHRY, SYGVKD. J was trimmed by 1 base and V by 4 bases; bases with no gene match: 4. This CDR3 has 15 amino acids. In nucleotides, the CDR3 is TGTGCCATCAGTGGAGCGGGAGCTGGCACAGATACGCAGTATTTT. This encodes CAISGAGAGTDTQYF.

The table lists this clonotype with many counts. This chain links TRBV10-2 with TRBJ2-7; D ambiguous. Germline V CDR1 and CDR2: WSHSY, SAAADI. CDR3 length: 11 amino acids. Between the trimmed V and J ends, which lost 0 bases and 6 bases, there was a span of 3 bases. CDR3 in amino acids: CASSESPEQYF. DNA for the CDR3: TGCGCCAGCAGTGAGTCTCCCGAGCAGTACTTC.

This clonotype was seen many times. The rearrangement links TRBV20-1 to TRBJ2-5; maybe TRBD2 (5 bases). The germline V gene encodes CDR1 DFQATT and CDR2 SNEGSKA (reference sequence). With 5 bases removed from V and 0 bases from J, the gap between germline ends came to 10 bases. This CDR3 contains 13 residues. The CDR3: CSADDYNQETQYF. CDR3 nucleotides: TGCAGTGCTGACGACTATAACCAAGAGACCCAGTACTTC.

This clonotype was counted many times. The genes are TRBV7-2 and TRBJ2-3; tentatively, D is TRBD1 or TRBD2 (6 bases each). V lost 4 bases and J lost 6, with 11 bases in between. Germline CDR1 reads SGHTA; CDR2 reads FQGNSA. CDR3 length: 13 residues. CDR3 sequence: CASSSKGGDTQYF. Written as DNA, the CDR3 is TGTGCCAGCAGCTCCAAAGGGGGGGATACGCAGTATTTT.

This clonotype came up many times. The chain couples TRBV29-1 to TRBJ1-1, with TRBD1 matching over 7 bases. CDR1 SQVTM and CDR2 ANQGSEA come from the germline V gene. The CDR3 is 14 amino acids. Trimming cost V 6 bases and J 4 bases; bases outside gene matches: 11. The CDR3 region has the DNA TGCAGCGTCAAGACAGGGCCCTGGGGCACTGAAGCTTTCTTT. Translation gives CSVKTGPWGTEAFF.